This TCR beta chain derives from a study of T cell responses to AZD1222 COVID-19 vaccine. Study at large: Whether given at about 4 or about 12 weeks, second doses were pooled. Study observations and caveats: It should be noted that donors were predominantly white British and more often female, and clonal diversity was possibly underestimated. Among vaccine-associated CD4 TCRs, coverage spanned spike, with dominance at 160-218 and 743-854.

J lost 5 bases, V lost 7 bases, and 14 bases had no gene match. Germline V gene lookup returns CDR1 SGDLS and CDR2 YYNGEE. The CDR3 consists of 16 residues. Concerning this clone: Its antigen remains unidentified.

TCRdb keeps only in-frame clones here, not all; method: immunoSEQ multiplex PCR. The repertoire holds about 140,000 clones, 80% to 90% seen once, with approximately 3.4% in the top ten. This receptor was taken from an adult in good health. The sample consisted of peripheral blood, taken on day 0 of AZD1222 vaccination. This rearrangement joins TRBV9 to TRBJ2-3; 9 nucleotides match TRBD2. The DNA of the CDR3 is TGTGCCAGCTCCCCCGCGGGAGGGAGGCTAGGAGATACGCAGTATTTT. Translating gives CASSPAGGRLGDTQYF.